The clone carrying this T cell receptor (beta chain) was seen repeatedly, ten times or more. Per the germline V gene, CDR1 is MDHEN and CDR2 is SYDVKM. Trimming at V came to 3 bases and at J to 7 bases, leaving 10 bases not matched to a gene. The CDR3 consists of 16 residues. Alpha and beta chains were covered, as first-strand cDNA relied on TRAV- and TRBV-specific primers. With a V-primer adapter and a constant-region primer, TCRs were amplified for 20 PCR cycles. TCRdb reanalysed the reads using MiXCR and keeps one entry per CDR3 protein. The sample lists 100,000 or so distinct CDR3 sequences, under 9.5% occurring once. The sample is drawn from a study of low-dose radiotherapy and immunotherapy resistance in tumors. As for time point: before trial treatment. The treatment that donors received included nivolumab, ipilimumab, aspirin, low-dose cyclophosphamide and low-dose radiotherapy.

The V call is TRBV28, the J call TRBJ1-4, with TRBD1 matching over 8 bases. The specimen was PBMCs, collected before treatment. The clonotype was recovered from a male donor with prostate cancer. The CDR3 DNA reads as TGTGCCAGCAGTTTCGGCCAGGGGGCGCAGGGTGAAAAACTGTTTTTT. Translating gives CASSFGQGAQGEKLFF.